This T cell receptor (beta chain) comes out of a study of blood T cells in healthy people across ages. For the second PCR, which ran for 7 to 11 cycles, a sample-barcoded 5' primer and a J-beta primer mix were used. Every cDNA molecule carried a tag from a template-switch adaptor bearing 12 random nucleotides. TCRdb ran MiXCR on the 5' RACE reads and lists one entry per CDR3 protein. This table has hundreds of thousands of distinct CDR3 sequences, 49% appearing once. The length of the CDR3 is 13 residues. V lost 6 bases and J lost 3, with 11 bases in between. CDR1 and CDR2 (germline): ENHRY, SYGVKD. J is TRBJ1-1 and V is TRBV10-3; D not certain. Source material: blood. The source is an older woman in good health. The CDR3 protein is CAISEDPDTEAFF. CDR3 DNA: TGTGCCATCAGCGAGGACCCGGACACTGAAGCTTTCTTT.